This T cell receptor (beta chain) came from a study of molecular identifiers for immune sequencing clone quantification. Points from the study as a whole: Spiked Jurkat TCR RNA equivalent to one cell was reportedly detectable in one million naive cells. Clones exceeding 20 RNA copies carried over 97% of effector molecules but under 1% of naive-cell molecules.

This clonotype was observed at least ten times. Its specificity is unknown. Libraries from naive CD8 cells were generated from 20,000 to 1,000,000 sorted cells (with 10%, 30% or 50% RNA). CDR3 length equals 14 residues. The ends were cut back, 4 bases at V and 1 base at J, with 10 bases in the middle. CDR1 is SEHNR, CDR2 FQNEAQ, per germline (reference sequence). TCRdb ran MiXCR on the PCR reads and lists one entry per CDR3 protein. The sample shows roughly 320,000 distinct CDR3 sequences, 20% to 25% of them seen only once. The genes are TRBV7-9 and TRBJ1-1; maybe TRBD1 (5 bases). Sequencing input: naive CD8+ T cells from blood, with Jurkat cell RNA spiked in. The subset: FACS-sorted CD8+CD4-CCR7+CD45RA+ naive T cells. This receptor was identified in a human donor in good health. Some libraries in this study had Jurkat cell RNA spiked in. DNA of the CDR3: TGTGCCAGCAGCTCCGGGACCACGAACACTGAAGCTTTCTTT. This translates into CASSSGTTNTEAFF. The variable domain in full, with the rest retrieved from reference TRBV7-9 and TRBJ1-1, is DTGVSQNPRHKITKRGQNVTFRCDPISEHNRLYWYRQTLGQGPEFLTYFQNEAQLEKSRLLSDRFSAERPKGSFSTLEIQRTEQGDSAMYLCASSSGTTNTEAFFGQGTRLTVV.